A single T cell receptor (beta chain) is shown here with its context. Its antigen is undetermined. The data derive from a study of cytomegalovirus exposure and HLA in healthy donors. Study summary: A prior study identified 117 million unique TCR beta sequences from about 179 million T cells. General study points: Reports state that TCR beta sequences accurately predicted most subjects' HLA-A and HLA-B alleles. Later analysis identified several of the most significant clusters that appeared linked to common viral pathogens.

The PCR used 60 Vbeta and 13 Jbeta primers. The data were produced by immunoSEQ multiplex PCR, yet TCRdb's version contains in-frame clones alone and is incomplete. This table holds over 150,000 clones, approximately 78% found once. Germline CDR1 is MNHNY and CDR2 is SVGAGI (reference sequence). The CDR3 runs to 12 residues. V lost 4 bases to trimming and J lost 2 bases, with 5 bases between them. Samples came from healthy bone marrow donors. This TCR was sampled from a woman aged 30 to 39 in good health and CMV-seropositive. The gene calls are TRBV6-6 and TRBJ1-2; D not resolved. The sample taken for sequencing was PBMCs. CDR3 DNA: TGTGCCAGCAGTTCCTTAAACTATGGCTACACCTTC. Its protein is CASSSLNYGYTF.